This T cell receptor beta chain is drawn from a study of shared clonotypes between healthy human individuals. General study results and limits: Richness estimates generally favored naive over memory subsets. Investigators collected only blood, and repertoires in tissues likely differ. The small donor group covered limited genetic and exposure diversity.

Naive CD8 cells lacked CD45RO and underwent positive selection for CCR7, leaving out terminally differentiated effector memory CD45RA+ cells. Remarks on this clone: The antigen is unknown.

The DNA input per sorted-subset replicate PCR was about 220 ng, corresponding to 25,000 to 30,000 T cell genomes. Repertoires were generated with immunoSEQ multiplex PCR, while TCRdb's copy carries only in-frame clones and drops some. The table lists 650,000 to 800,000 clones, around 90% of them singletons. The CDR3 consists of 18 residues. Trimming took 2 bases from V and 0 from J, leaving 19 bases between them. The germline CDR1 and CDR2 sequences are SGHRS and YFSETQ. The genes are TRBV5-1 and TRBJ2-3; D could derive from TRBD1 or TRBD2 (5 bases each). The specimen sequenced was naive CD8+ T cells sorted from blood. The clonotype originates from a young man in good health. CDR3 sequence (DNA): TGCGCCAGCAGCTTCTCACCCCCCGGGACCTCTAGCACAGATACGCAGTATTTT. It yields the protein CASSFSPPGTSSTDTQYF.